The present T cell receptor beta chain was sequenced within a study of T cell responses to AZD1222 COVID-19 vaccine. Overall study results and limits: When two AZD1222 doses had been given, Spike-specific TCR breadth and depth rose. Baseline serology detected seropositivity in only five to seven AZD1222 recipients. The sample set comprised mostly white British donors with more females, and clonal diversity was possibly underestimated. Unmutated variant regions are reportedly targeted by nearly half of spike-specific TCRs.

As to this clone: Its antigen is currently unknown.

Produced via immunoSEQ multiplex PCR; TCRdb's table is partial and in-frame only. The profile shows 150,000 to 190,000 clones, approximately 90% of them singletons. The sequence came from an adult who had recovered from COVID-19. Material: peripheral blood, obtained after recovery from COVID-19.

Here the CDR3 reads CASSLGTSYEQYF. Here the CDR3 DNA reads TGTGCCAGCAGTTTGGGGACCTCCTACGAGCAGTACTTC. V and J are TRBV6-6 and TRBJ2-7; the D gene could be TRBD1 or TRBD2 (5 bases each). This CDR3 region has 13 residues. Germline CDR1 reads MNHNY; CDR2 reads SVGAGI (reference sequence). Deletions cut 4 bases from V and 0 bases from J, with 7 bases between.